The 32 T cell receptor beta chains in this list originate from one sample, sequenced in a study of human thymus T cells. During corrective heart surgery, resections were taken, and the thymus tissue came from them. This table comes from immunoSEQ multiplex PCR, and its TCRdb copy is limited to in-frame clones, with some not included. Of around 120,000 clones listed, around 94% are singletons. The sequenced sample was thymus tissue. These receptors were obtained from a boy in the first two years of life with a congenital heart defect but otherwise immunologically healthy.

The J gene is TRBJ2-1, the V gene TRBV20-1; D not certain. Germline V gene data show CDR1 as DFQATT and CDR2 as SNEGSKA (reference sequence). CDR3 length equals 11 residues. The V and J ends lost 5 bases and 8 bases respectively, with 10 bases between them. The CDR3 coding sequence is TGCAGTGCTTTTGGGTTCGATGAGCAGTTCTTC. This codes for CSAFGFDEQFF.

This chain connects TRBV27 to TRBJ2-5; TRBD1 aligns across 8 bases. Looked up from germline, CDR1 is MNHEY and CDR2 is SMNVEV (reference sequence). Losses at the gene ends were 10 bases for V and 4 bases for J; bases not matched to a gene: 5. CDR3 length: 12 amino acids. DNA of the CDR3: TGTGCCACCCGGGACAGGCGAGAGACCCAGTACTTC. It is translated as CATRDRRETQYF.

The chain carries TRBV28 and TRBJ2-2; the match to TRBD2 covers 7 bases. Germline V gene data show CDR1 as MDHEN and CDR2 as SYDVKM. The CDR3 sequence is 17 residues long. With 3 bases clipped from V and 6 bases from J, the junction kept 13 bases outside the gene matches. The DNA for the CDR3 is TGTGCCAGCAGTTTCCCCCGGGACTACAGGCGCCCCGGGGAGCTGTTTTTT. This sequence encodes CASSFPRDYRRPGELFF.

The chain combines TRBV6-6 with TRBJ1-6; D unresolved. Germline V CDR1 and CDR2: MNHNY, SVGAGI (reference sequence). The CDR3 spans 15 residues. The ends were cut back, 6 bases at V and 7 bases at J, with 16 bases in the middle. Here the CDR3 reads CASRKGRRSNSPLHF. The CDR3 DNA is TGTGCCAGCAGGAAGGGCCGCCGGTCCAATTCACCCCTCCACTTT.

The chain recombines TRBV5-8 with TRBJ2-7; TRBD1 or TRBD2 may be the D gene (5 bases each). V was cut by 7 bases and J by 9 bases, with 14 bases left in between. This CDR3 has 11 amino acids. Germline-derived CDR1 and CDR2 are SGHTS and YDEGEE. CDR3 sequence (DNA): TGTGCCAGCTACGGGGCGAAAGGGCAGTACTTC. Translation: CASYGAKGQYF.

CDR3: CASSPGDLPQETQYF. CDR3 sequence (DNA): TGTGCCAGCAGCCCGGGGGACCTGCCCCAAGAGACCCAGTACTTC. This rearrangement joins TRBV11-2 to TRBJ2-5, with D perhaps TRBD2 (6 bases). Per germline, CDR1 SGHAT and CDR2 FQNNGV. The CDR3 sequence is 15 residues long. The ends were cut back, 5 bases at V and 1 base at J, with 14 bases in the middle.

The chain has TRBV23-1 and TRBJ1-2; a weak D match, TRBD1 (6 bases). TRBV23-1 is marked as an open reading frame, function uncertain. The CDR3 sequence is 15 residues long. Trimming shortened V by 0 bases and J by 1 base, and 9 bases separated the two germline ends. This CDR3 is CASSQSAGDNYGYTF. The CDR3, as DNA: TGCGCCAGCAGTCAATCGGCAGGGGATAACTATGGCTACACCTTC.

The CDR3 DNA sequence: TGCGCCAGCAGCCCCAAGACTAGCGGATACACAGATACGCAGTATTTT. Its translation is CASSPKTSGYTDTQYF. The rearrangement joins TRBV4-3 to TRBJ2-3, with 9 bases lining up with TRBD2. CDR1 and CDR2 from the germline V gene are LGHNA and YSLEER. The CDR3 totals 16 residues. V trimming: 4 bases; J trimming: 2 bases; junction bases outside the gene matches: 7.

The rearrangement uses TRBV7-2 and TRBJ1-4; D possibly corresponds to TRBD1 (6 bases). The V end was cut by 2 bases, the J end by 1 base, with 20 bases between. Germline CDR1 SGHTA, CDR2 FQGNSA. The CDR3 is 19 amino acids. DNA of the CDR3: TGTGCCAGCAGCTTATTTTCCGGGACACTCCACAAAACTAATGAAAAACTGTTTTTT. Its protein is CASSLFSGTLHKTNEKLFF.

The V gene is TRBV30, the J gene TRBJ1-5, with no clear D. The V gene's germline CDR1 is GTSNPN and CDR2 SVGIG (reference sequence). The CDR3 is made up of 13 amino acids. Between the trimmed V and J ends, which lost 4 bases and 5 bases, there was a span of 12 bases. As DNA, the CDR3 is TGTGCCTGGATTCACTCCCACTATCAGCCCCAGCATTTT. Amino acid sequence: CAWIHSHYQPQHF.

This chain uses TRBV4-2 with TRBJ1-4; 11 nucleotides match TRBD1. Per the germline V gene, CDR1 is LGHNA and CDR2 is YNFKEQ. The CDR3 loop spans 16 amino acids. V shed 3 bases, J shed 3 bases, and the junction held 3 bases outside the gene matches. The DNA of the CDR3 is TGTGCCAGCAGCCAGGACAGGGGGCCAGCTAATGAAAAACTGTTTTTT. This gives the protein CASSQDRGPANEKLFF.

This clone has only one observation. CDR3 residues: CASSLRTSTASTDTQYF. DNA for the CDR3: TGTGCCAGCAGCCTGAGAACTAGCACAGCTAGCACAGATACGCAGTATTTT. The chain uses TRBV7-2 and TRBJ2-3; a weak D match, TRBD2 (6 bases). The CDR3 has 17 amino acids. Germline CDR1 and CDR2: SGHTA and FQGNSA. With 5 bases removed from V and 0 bases from J, the gap between germline ends came to 18 bases.

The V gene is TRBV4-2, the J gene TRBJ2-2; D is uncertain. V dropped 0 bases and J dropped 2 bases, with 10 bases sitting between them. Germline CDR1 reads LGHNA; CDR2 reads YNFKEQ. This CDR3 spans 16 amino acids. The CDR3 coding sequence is TGTGCCAGCAGCCAAGAAAGGTCCGGAAACACCGGGGAGCTGTTTTTT. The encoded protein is CASSQERSGNTGELFF.

The chain's CDR3 is CASSYGLAGVGDYEQYF. DNA for the CDR3: TGTGCCAGCAGCTATGGACTAGCGGGGGTTGGTGATTACGAGCAGTACTTC. This sequence joins TRBV28 and TRBJ2-7; 13 nucleotides align to TRBD2. The junction had 12 bases not matched to a gene; V was cut back by 6 bases and J by 4 bases. The CDR3 contains 17 residues. CDR1 and CDR2 (germline): MDHEN, SYDVKM. Using reference TRBV28 and TRBJ2-7 for the parts outside the CDR3, the full variable domain is DVKVTQSSRYLVKRTGEKVFLECVQDMDHENMFWYRQDPGLGLRLIYFSYDVKMKEKGDIPEGYSVSREKKERFSLILESASTNQTSMYLCASSYGLAGVGDYEQYFGPGTRLTVT.

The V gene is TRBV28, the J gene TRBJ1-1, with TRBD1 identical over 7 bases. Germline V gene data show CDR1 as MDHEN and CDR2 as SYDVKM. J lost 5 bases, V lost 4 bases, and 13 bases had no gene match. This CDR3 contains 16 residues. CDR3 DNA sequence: TGTGCCAGCAGTTCCATTAGAGGGGGCCTGTATACTGAAGCTTTCTTT. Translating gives CASSSIRGGLYTEAFF.

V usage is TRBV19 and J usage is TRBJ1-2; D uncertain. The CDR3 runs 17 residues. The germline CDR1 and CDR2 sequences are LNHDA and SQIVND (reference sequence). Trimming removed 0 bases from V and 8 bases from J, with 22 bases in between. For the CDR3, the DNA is TGTGCCAGTAGTATAGATCTATTAGTACACGGCGTGAGCGGCTACACCTTC. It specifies CASSIDLLVHGVSGYTF.

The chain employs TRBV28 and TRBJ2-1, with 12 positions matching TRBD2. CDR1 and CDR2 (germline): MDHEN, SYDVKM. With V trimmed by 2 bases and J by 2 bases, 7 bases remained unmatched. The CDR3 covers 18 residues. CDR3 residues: CASSLRLAGGRPYNEQFF. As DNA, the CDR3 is TGTGCCAGCAGTTTAAGGCTAGCGGGGGGGCGCCCCTACAATGAGCAGTTCTTC.

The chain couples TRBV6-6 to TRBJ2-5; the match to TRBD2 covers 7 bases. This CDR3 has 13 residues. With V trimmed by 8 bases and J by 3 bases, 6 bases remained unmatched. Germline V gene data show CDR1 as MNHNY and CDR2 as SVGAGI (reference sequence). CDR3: CASGEGREETQYF. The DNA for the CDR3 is TGTGCCAGCGGGGAGGGCCGAGAAGAGACCCAGTACTTC.

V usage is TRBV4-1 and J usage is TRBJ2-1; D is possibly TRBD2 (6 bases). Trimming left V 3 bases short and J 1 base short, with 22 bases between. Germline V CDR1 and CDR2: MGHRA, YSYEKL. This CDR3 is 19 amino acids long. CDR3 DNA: TGCGCCAGCAGCCAGCCGAGCCCGATGCGGGGCCCTTCCTACAATGAGCAGTTCTTC. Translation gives CASSQPSPMRGPSYNEQFF.

For the CDR3, the DNA is TGTGCCAGCAGTGACTCTGATCTAGCGGGGCCCACCCAAGAGACCCAGTACTTC. Translating gives CASSDSDLAGPTQETQYF. The chain carries TRBV6-4 and TRBJ2-5; 9 bases line up with TRBD2. The CDR3 spans 18 residues. J gave up 1 base and V 0 bases, and 9 bases lay outside the gene matches. Germline CDR1 MRHNA, CDR2 SNTAGT.

The CDR3 DNA reads as TGTGCCAGCAGCCAAGCGGGAACTAGCGGGGGCCGGAGAGAGACCCAGTACTTC. The encoded protein is CASSQAGTSGGRRETQYF. V is TRBV4-2 and J is TRBJ2-5; 11 nucleotides align to TRBD2. The junction had 11 bases not matched to a gene; V was cut back by 1 base and J by 4 bases. The CDR3 contains 18 residues. Germline V gene sequence: CDR1 LGHNA, CDR2 YNFKEQ.

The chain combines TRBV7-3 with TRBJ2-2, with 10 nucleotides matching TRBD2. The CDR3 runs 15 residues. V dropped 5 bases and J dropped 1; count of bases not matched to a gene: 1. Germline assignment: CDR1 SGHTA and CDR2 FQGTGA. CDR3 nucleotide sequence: TGTGCCAGCAGCGCTAGCGGGGGGAACACCGGGGAGCTGTTTTTT. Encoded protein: CASSASGGNTGELFF.

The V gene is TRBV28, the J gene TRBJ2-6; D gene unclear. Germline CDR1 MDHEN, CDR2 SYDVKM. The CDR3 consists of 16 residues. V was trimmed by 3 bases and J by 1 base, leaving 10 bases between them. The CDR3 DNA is TGTGCCAGCAGTTTTGACGGTGGATCTGGGGCCAACGTCCTGACTTTC. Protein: CASSFDGGSGANVLTF. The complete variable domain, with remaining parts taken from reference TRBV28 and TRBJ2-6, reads DVKVTQSSRYLVKRTGEKVFLECVQDMDHENMFWYRQDPGLGLRLIYFSYDVKMKEKGDIPEGYSVSREKKERFSLILESASTNQTSMYLCASSFDGGSGANVLTFGAGSRLTVL.

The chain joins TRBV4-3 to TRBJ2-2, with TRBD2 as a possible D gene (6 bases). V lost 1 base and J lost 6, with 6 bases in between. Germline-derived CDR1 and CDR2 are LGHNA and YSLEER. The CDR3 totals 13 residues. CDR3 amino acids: CASSQAGAGELFF. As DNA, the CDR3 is TGCGCCAGCAGCCAAGCGGGGGCCGGGGAGCTGTTTTTT.

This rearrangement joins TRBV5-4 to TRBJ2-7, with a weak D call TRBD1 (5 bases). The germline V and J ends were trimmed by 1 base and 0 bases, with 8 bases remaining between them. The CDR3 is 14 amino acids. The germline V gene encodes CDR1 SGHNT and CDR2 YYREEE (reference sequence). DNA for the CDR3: TGTGCCAGCAGCTTGCCGACAGACTCCTACGAGCAGTACTTC. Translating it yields CASSLPTDSYEQYF.

CDR3 in amino acids: CASSFRGTGELFF. The CDR3 region has the DNA TGCGCCAGCAGCTTTCGGGGTACCGGGGAGCTGTTTTTT. The chain uses TRBV5-1 and TRBJ2-2; tentative D call: TRBD2 (5 bases). Germline loops: CDR1 SGHRS, CDR2 YFSETQ. The V and J ends lost 2 bases and 5 bases respectively, with 7 bases between them. CDR3 length equals 13 residues.

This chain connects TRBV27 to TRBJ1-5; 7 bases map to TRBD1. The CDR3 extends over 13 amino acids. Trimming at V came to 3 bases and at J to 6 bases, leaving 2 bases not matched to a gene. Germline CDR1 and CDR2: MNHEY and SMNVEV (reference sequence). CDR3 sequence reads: CASSLAGGQPQHF. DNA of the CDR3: TGTGCCAGCAGTTTGGCAGGGGGTCAGCCCCAGCATTTT.

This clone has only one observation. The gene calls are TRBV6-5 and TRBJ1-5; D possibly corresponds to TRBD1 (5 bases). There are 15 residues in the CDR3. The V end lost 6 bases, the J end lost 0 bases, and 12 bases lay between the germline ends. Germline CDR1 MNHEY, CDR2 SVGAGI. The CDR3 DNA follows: TGTGCCAGCAGCCTGGGGCCCTATAGCAATCAGCCCCAGCATTTT. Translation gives CASSLGPYSNQPQHF.

DNA of the CDR3: TGTGCCAGCAGCCTTAACAGGATCGATGAGCAGTTCTTC. This gives the protein CASSLNRIDEQFF. The V and J genes are TRBV7-2 and TRBJ2-1, with D possibly matching TRBD1 (5 bases). Germline V gene sequence: CDR1 SGHTA, CDR2 FQGNSA. The CDR3 is 13 amino acids. V was clipped by 5 bases and J by 8 bases, with 13 bases between them.

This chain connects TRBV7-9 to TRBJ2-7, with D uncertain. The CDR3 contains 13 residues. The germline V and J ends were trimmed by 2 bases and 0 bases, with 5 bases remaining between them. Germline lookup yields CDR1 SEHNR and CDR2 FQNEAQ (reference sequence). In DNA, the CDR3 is TGTGCCAGCAGCTTACTAAACTCCTACGAGCAGTACTTC. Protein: CASSLLNSYEQYF.

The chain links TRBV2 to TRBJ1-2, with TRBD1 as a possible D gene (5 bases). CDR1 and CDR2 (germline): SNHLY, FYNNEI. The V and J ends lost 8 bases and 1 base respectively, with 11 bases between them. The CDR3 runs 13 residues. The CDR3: CASRDSSNYGYTF. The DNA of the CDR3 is TGTGCCAGCCGGGACTCCAGTAACTATGGCTACACCTTC.

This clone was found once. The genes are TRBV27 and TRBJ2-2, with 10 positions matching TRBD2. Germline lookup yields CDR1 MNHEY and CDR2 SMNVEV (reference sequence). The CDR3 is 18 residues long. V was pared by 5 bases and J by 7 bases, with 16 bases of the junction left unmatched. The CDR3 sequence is CASSRLRGSGGLFGELFF. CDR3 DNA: TGTGCCAGCAGTCGCCTCCGGGGTAGCGGGGGGCTTTTCGGGGAGCTGTTTTTT.